These T cell receptor beta chains were read from a single sample in a study of TIL therapy for anti-PD-1-resistant metastatic lung cancer. Some clones are missing from TCRdb's copy, which holds only in-frame ones; the method was immunoSEQ multiplex PCR. The repertoire holds fewer than 15,000 clones, with 66% as singletons. The specimen was tumor tissue, collected at baseline. These receptors were collected from a woman aged 30 to 85 with non-small cell lung cancer. CDR3s include the opening cysteine and the closing phenylalanine or tryptophan. A D gene is named only where the DNA matches it firmly. The listing skips clone size in some rows; elsewhere it reads once, few, many or a size class.

TRBV4-2	TRBJ2-3	.	.	TGTGCCAGCAGCCAAGGAATCCGGGCGTTTGCCCTCCTAGATACGCAGTATTTT	CASSQGIRAFALLDTQYF
TRBV6-1	TRBJ1-4	.	.	TGTGCCAGCAGTGGGGTGGCAATTAATGAAAAACTGTTTTTT	CASSGVAINEKLFF
TRBV28	TRBJ1-2	.	TRBD1	TGTGCCAGCAGTTTAACTGACAGGGCTGGCTACACCTTC	CASSLTDRAGYTF
TRBV7-9	TRBJ1-1	few	.	TGTGCCAGCAGCTCCCTTGACAGGGAAGCTTTCTTT	CASSSLDREAFF
TRBV5-1	TRBJ1-4	.	.	TGCGCCAGCAGCTTGGGGAGTACAACTAATGAAAAACTGTTTTTT	CASSLGSTTNEKLFF
TRBV5-1	TRBJ2-2	.	.	TGCGCCAGCAGCTCACAATACACCGGGGAGCTGTTTTTT	CASSSQYTGELFF
TRBV2	TRBJ2-3	.	.	TGTGCCAGCAGTTTCGGCGAGGGGGGGGATACGCAGTATTTT	CASSFGEGGDTQYF
TRBV7-3	TRBJ2-7	.	.	TGTGCCAGCAGCTTAATGTCGGGGGCGGCCGAGCAGTACTTC	CASSLMSGAAEQYF
TRBV2	TRBJ2-7	.	TRBD1	TGTGCCAGCAGTCTAAGGACAGGGCAACACGAGCAGTACTTC	CASSLRTGQHEQYF
TRBV2	TRBJ1-2	few	TRBD1	TGTGCCAGCCGGGACAGGGATACCATCAACTATGGCTACACCTTC	CASRDRDTINYGYTF
TRBV6-1	TRBJ2-7	.	.	TGTGCCAGCAGGGGAAAAGGGGGGGCCCGGGACGAGCAGTACTTC	CASRGKGGARDEQYF
TRBV27	TRBJ1-1	few	TRBD1	TGTGCCAGCAGCCGCGACTCGGGACAGGGGGCTGCTGAAGCTTTCTTT	CASSRDSGQGAAEAFF
TRBV2	TRBJ1-1	.	.	TGTGCCAGCAACGGTGGGGGGGGCGGAGAAGCTTTCTTT	CASNGGGGGEAFF
TRBV6-6	TRBJ2-3	few	.	TGTGCCAGCAGTTACGGCGGGGGCAACACAGATACGCAGTATTTT	CASSYGGGNTDTQYF
TRBV9	TRBJ2-1	.	.	TGTGCCAGCAGCGTAGCTCCTAGCTCCTACAATGAGCAGTTCTTC	CASSVAPSSYNEQFF
TRBV5-6	TRBJ2-5	.	TRBD1	TGTGCCAGCAGCTTTACAGGGGAAGAGACCCAGTACTTC	CASSFTGEETQYF
TRBV9	TRBJ2-7	once	TRBD1	TGTGCCAGCAGCGTAGGCGCCGGACAGGGCTACGAGCAGTACTTC	CASSVGAGQGYEQYF
TRBV5-1	TRBJ2-5	.	TRBD2	TGCGCCAGCAGGCGGGAGGGGGCCGTACGGGTCTACTTC	CASRREGAVRVYF
TRBV25-1	TRBJ1-1	.	TRBD1	TGTGCCAGCAGTCCACCGACAGGGTCTATCACTGAAGCTTTCTTT	CASSPPTGSITEAFF
TRBV7-2	TRBJ1-1	.	.	TGTGCCAGCAGCTTAACGGGGACGAACACTGAAGCTTTCTTT	CASSLTGTNTEAFF
TRBV5-1	TRBJ2-5	.	TRBD2	TGCGCCAGCAGCTTGGCCGGAGCGGGAGAGTGGGAGACCCAGTACTTC	CASSLAGAGEWETQYF
TRBV15	TRBJ1-4	once	.	TGTGCCACCAGCAGAAATAGACACTTCGGTAATGAAAAACTGTTTTTT	CATSRNRHFGNEKLFF
TRBV9	TRBJ1-2	.	.	TGTGCCAGCAGCGTATACGGGGATAACTATGGCTACACCTTC	CASSVYGDNYGYTF
TRBV25-1	TRBJ1-6	few	.	TGTGCCAGCAGTACTCTTAATTCACCCCTCCACTTT	CASSTLNSPLHF
TRBV27	TRBJ2-5	once	.	TGTGCCAGCAGTACCCTTTTGACAGGCCAAGAGACCCAGTACTTC	CASSTLLTGQETQYF
TRBV7-6	TRBJ1-1	once	.	TGTGCCAGCAGCTCATCAGGGGTCACTGAAGCTTTCTTT	CASSSSGVTEAFF
TRBV4-1	TRBJ2-2	.	TRBD2	TGCGCCAGCAGCCAAACCACTAGCGGGGGAGGTACCGGGGAGCTGTTTTTT	CASSQTTSGGGTGELFF
TRBV10-3	TRBJ1-1	.	.	TGTGCCATCAGTGACCCCGGGGGTGGTGAAGCTTTCTTT	CAISDPGGGEAFF
TRBV28	TRBJ2-3	.	TRBD2	TGTGCCAGCAGTGCTAGCGGGGTTAGCACAGATACGCAGTATTTT	CASSASGVSTDTQYF
TRBV6-1	TRBJ1-5	.	TRBD1	TGTGCCAGCAGTGGCTTCGGGACAGGGGTCTACAATCAGCCCCAGCATTTT	CASSGFGTGVYNQPQHF
TRBV5-1	TRBJ2-5	.	TRBD2	TGCGCCAGCAGCCGCAGGAGCGGGGTCCAAGAGACCCAGTACTTC	CASSRRSGVQETQYF
TRBV9	TRBJ2-2	.	TRBD2	TGTGCCAGCAGCGCCGTTAGCGGGAGGACCGGGGAGCTGTTTTTT	CASSAVSGRTGELFF
TRBV7-8	TRBJ2-1	.	TRBD2	TGTGCCAGCAGCTTCCTTACTAGCGTCGGGGAGCAGTTCTTC	CASSFLTSVGEQFF
TRBV11-2	TRBJ1-1	.	.	TGTGCCAGCAGCTTACAGGAAGACACTGAAGCTTTCTTT	CASSLQEDTEAFF
TRBV28	TRBJ2-7	few	.	TGTGCCAGCAGTTCCCGGGATTTAGCGAGATCCTACGAGCAGTACTTC	CASSSRDLARSYEQYF
TRBV5-4	TRBJ1-1	.	.	TGTGCCAGCAGCCGGGACATTCAGACTGAAGCTTTCTTT	CASSRDIQTEAFF
TRBV27	TRBJ2-3	.	.	TGTGCCAGCAGTCGGGCCGGAGGAAATACGCAGTATTTT	CASSRAGGNTQYF
TRBV5-4	TRBJ1-5	.	TRBD1	TGTGCCAGCAGCCGTGACAGGGGGAATCAGCCCCAGCATTTT	CASSRDRGNQPQHF
TRBV4-1	TRBJ2-7	few	.	TGCGCCAGCAGTAGGACAGCCACCTACGAGCAGTACTTC	CASSRTATYEQYF
TRBV7-6	TRBJ2-5	.	TRBD2	TGTGCCAGCAGCTCAACACTTTGGACTAGCGGGGGAGAAGAGACCCAGTACTTC	CASSSTLWTSGGEETQYF
TRBV4-2	TRBJ1-1	.	.	TGTGCCAGCAGCCAAGGTCCGGGCACTGAAGCTTTCTTT	CASSQGPGTEAFF
TRBV7-6	TRBJ2-1	few	TRBD2	TGTGCCAGCACCTCCCCGGGACTAGCGGGATTCAATGAGCAGTTCTTC	CASTSPGLAGFNEQFF
TRBV5-1	TRBJ2-1	few	TRBD2	TGCGCCAGCAGCTTGTCTATGGGCGGGGGTTACAATGAGCAGTTCTTC	CASSLSMGGGYNEQFF
TRBV9	TRBJ1-2	.	TRBD1	TGTGCCAGCAGCGCAGGGACAGGGCGCGCCTATGGCTACACCTTC	CASSAGTGRAYGYTF
TRBV7-2	TRBJ2-2	.	TRBD1	TGTGCCAGCAGCCGGGACAGGGGCACCGGGGAGCTGTTTTTT	CASSRDRGTGELFF
TRBV6-6	TRBJ2-2	.	.	TGTGCCAGCAGTTATAGGAGAAACACCGGGGAGCTGTTTTTT	CASSYRRNTGELFF
TRBV2	TRBJ1-6	.	.	TGTGCCAGCAGTGCCCAGCCCGAGACACCCCTCCACTTT	CASSAQPETPLHF
TRBV29-1	TRBJ2-5	.	.	TGCAGCGTTGGGGTGGACAGTTTAGAGACCCAGTACTTC	CSVGVDSLETQYF
TRBV9	TRBJ2-5	.	.	TGTGCCAGCAGCGCGAGTGAACGGCCTAGCCAAGAGACCCAGTACTTC	CASSASERPSQETQYF
TRBV13	TRBJ2-7	.	.	TGTGCCAGCAGCCCACAATGGAGAGCCTACGAGCAGTACTTC	CASSPQWRAYEQYF
TRBV6-5	TRBJ2-2	.	.	TGTGCCAGCAGCCAAGGGGGTGCCGGGGAGCTGTTTTTT	CASSQGGAGELFF
TRBV10-3	TRBJ2-1	.	.	TGTGCCATCAGCGACCCTAGGTACAATGAGCAGTTCTTC	CAISDPRYNEQFF
TRBV28	TRBJ1-5	.	TRBD1	TGTGCCAGCAGTATGGGACAGGGGGCAGGTCAGCCCCAGCATTTT	CASSMGQGAGQPQHF
TRBV11-2	TRBJ1-6	medium-sized	.	TGTGCCAGCAGCTTAGTAAACTCACCCCTCCACTTT	CASSLVNSPLHF
TRBV4-1	TRBJ1-2	few	.	TGCGCCAGCAGCCCGGGCAGGGGTTTGGGCTACACCTTC	CASSPGRGLGYTF
TRBV15	TRBJ1-5	few	TRBD1	TGTGCCACCAGCAGAGTTGGGGACAGGGAGGATCAGCCCCAGCATTTT	CATSRVGDREDQPQHF
TRBV7-9	TRBJ2-2	.	TRBD1	TGTGCCAGCAGTATGACCCGACAGGGGGCGGTCGGGGAGCTGTTTTTT	CASSMTRQGAVGELFF
TRBV28	TRBJ2-3	.	TRBD2	TGTGCCAGCAGTTTTTTTTCGGGCGGGAGTGGGACAGATACGCAGTATTTT	CASSFFSGGSGTDTQYF
TRBV5-1	TRBJ2-2	.	.	TGCGCCAGCAGCTTGGTTCCGGGGGCCGCAGGGGAGCTGTTTTTT	CASSLVPGAAGELFF
TRBV18	TRBJ2-2	few	TRBD1	TGTGCCAGCTCACCAGGACAGGGCAAGGACGGGGAGCTGTTTTTT	CASSPGQGKDGELFF